The present T cell receptor beta chain was sequenced within a study of T cells in Graves' hyperthyroidism and ophthalmopathy. Whole-study context: Peripheral blood was acquired at first diagnosis, ahead of any therapy whatsoever.

Amplified TCR beta CDR3 regions came from RNA transcripts. TCR CDR3 regions were first amplified by RT-PCR with HTBI primers. TCRdb processed the multiplex PCR reads anew with MiXCR; each CDR3 protein has one entry. The sample has around 450,000 distinct CDR3 sequences, 15% to 19% seen once. The CDR3 has 15 amino acids. The V end lost 5 bases, the J end lost 6 bases, and 17 bases lay between the germline ends. The germline gives CDR1 MNHNS, CDR2 SASEGT. Study outcomes and limitations: Using 13 V-J features, a model discriminated ophthalmopathy from stable hyperthyroidism.

A remark on this clonotype: What it binds is not known.

The clonotype originates from a woman aged 18-30 years with Graves' hyperthyroidism. The chain joins TRBV6-1 to TRBJ1-5; D is ambiguous. Sequencing used blood. Here the CDR3 DNA reads TGTGCCAGCAGTTCCCTACCCGAGATAGGTCAGCCCCAGCATTTT. This codes for CASSSLPEIGQPQHF.